This TCR beta chain derives from a study of neoadjuvant anti-PD-1 for oral cavity cancer. For the study at large: Non-progressing patients received a fourth nivolumab dose near day 43, then surgery on days 50-56. Study-wide results and caveats: Higher pretreatment Treg/Th17 ratios tracked higher pretreatment blood clonality. Only three patients per response group were TCR-analyzed; validation needed.

Germline values: CDR1 SGHVS, CDR2 FQNEAQ. The V end was cut by 8 bases, the J end by 0 bases, with 20 bases between. This CDR3 has 18 residues. Time point described: after neoadjuvant nivolumab, at surgical resection. Some clones are missing from TCRdb's copy, which holds only in-frame ones; the method was immunoSEQ multiplex PCR. The sample lists 63,000 or so clones; about nine tenths were seen once. Concerning this clone: Its antigen remains unknown.

J is TRBJ1-6 and V is TRBV7-8; no definite D call. This TCR was recovered from a person aged 35 to 85 with oral cavity squamous cell carcinoma. The sequencing used PBMCs, collected after nivolumab (anti-PD-1) treatment. In DNA form, the CDR3 reads TGTGCCAGCCCCGCCGGGAGAATTAGGAGCTCCTATAATTCACCCCTCCACTTT. It specifies CASPAGRIRSSYNSPLHF. The variable domain in full, with the rest retrieved from reference TRBV7-8 and TRBJ1-6, is GAGVSQSPRYKVAKRGQDVALRCDPISGHVSLFWYQQALGQGPEFLTYFQNEAQLDKSGLPSDRFFAERPEGSVSTLKIQRTQQEDSAVYLCASPAGRIRSSYNSPLHFGNGTRLTVT.